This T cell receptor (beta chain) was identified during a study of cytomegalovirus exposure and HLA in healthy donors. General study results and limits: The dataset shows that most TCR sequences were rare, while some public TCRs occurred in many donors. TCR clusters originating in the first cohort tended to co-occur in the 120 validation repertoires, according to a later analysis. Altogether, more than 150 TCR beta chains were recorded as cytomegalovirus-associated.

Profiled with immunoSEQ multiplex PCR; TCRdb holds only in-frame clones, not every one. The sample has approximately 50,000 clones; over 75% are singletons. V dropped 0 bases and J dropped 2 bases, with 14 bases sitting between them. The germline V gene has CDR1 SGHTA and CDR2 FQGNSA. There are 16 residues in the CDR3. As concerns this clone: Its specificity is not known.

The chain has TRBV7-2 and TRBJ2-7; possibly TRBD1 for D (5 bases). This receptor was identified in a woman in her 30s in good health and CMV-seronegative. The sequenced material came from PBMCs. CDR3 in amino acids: CASSLALRIGAYEQYF. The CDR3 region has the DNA TGTGCCAGCAGCTTAGCCCTAAGGATAGGGGCCTACGAGCAGTACTTC. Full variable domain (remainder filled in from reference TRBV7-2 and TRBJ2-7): GAGVSQSPSNKVTEKGKDVELRCDPISGHTALYWYRQSLGQGLEFLIYFQGNSAPDKSGLPSDRFSAERTGGSVSTLTIQRTQQEDSAVYLCASSLALRIGAYEQYFGPGTRLTVT.